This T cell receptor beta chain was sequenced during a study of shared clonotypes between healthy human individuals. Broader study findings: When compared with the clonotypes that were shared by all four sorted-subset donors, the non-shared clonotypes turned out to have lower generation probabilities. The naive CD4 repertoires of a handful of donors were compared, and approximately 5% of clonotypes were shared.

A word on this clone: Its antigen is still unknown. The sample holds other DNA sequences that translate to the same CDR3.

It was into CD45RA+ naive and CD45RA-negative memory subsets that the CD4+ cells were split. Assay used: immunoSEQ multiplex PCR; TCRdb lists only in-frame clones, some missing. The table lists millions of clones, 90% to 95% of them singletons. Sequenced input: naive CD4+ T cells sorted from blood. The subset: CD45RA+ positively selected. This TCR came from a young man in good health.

This CDR3 is CASSEGLQETQYF. The CDR3 coding sequence is TGTGCCAGCAGTGAAGGACTACAAGAGACCCAGTACTTC. This chain joins TRBV2 and TRBJ2-5, with D possibly TRBD2 on 5 matching bases. The CDR3 is 13 amino acids. The V gene's germline CDR1 is SNHLY and CDR2 FYNNEI. The V gene lost 1 base and the J gene lost 2 bases, with 5 bases spanning the gap.